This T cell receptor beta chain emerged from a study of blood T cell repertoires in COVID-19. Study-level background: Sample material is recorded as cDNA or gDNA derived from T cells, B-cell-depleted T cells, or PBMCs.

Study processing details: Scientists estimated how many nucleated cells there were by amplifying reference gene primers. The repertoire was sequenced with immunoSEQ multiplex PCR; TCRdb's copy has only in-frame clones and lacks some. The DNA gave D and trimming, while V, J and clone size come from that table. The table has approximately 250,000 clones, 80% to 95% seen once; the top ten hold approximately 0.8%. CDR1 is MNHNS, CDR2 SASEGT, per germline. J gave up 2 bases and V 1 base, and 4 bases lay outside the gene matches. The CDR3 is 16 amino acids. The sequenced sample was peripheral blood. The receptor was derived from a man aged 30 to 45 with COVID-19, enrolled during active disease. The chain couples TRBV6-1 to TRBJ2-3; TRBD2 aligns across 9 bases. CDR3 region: CASSEVRGGYTDTQYF. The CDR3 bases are TGTGCCAGCAGTGAAGTGCGGGGGGGTTACACAGATACGCAGTATTTT.